The 5 T cell receptor beta chains presented below share a single source sample, sequenced in a study of blood T cell repertoires in COVID-19 (dated by TCRdb to the early 2020s). The protocol used for the library was the immunoSEQ multiplex PCR assay. TCRdb mirrors the immuneACCESS table, restricted to in-frame sequences. Some clones are absent from its copies; in checked studies, under half trace to an unresolved V gene, and the reason for the others is unknown. The table for this sample lists 200,000 to 250,000 clones; 84% of them were counted only once. About 7% of the sample is held by the ten biggest clonotypes. The source material was PBMCs or T cells enriched from blood (not recorded which). These receptors were obtained from a woman aged 40 to 50 who had recovered from COVID-19.

This clone came up a few times. The chain joins TRBV14 to TRBJ2-3; 10 bases line up with TRBD2. From germline, CDR1 is SGHDN and CDR2 FVKESK. V gave up 6 bases and J gave up 7 bases; unmatched junction bases: 4. The CDR3 is 13 residues long. Here the CDR3 DNA reads TGTGCCAGCAGTTCACTAGCGGGGTATACGCAGTATTTT. It codes for CASSSLAGYTQYF. The full variable domain, in which reference TRBV14 and TRBJ2-3 provide the parts outside the CDR3, is EAGVTQFPSHSVIEKGQTVTLRCDPISGHDNLYWYRRVMGKEIKFLLHFVKESKQDESGMPNNRFLAERTGGTYSTLKVQPAELEDSGVYFCASSSLAGYTQYFGPGTRLTVL.

The chain couples TRBV5-6 to TRBJ2-7, with a weak D call TRBD1 (5 bases). Trimming pared 3 bases from V and 8 bases from J, leaving 33 bases between. The CDR3 sequence is 19 residues long. Germline lookup yields CDR1 SGHDT and CDR2 YYEEEE. CDR3 DNA sequence: TGTGCCAGCAGCTATACCAGGGTCACTACGTACCCCCCGGAAGTTCAGCAGTACTTC. Translated: CASSYTRVTTYPPEVQQYF.

By sample fraction, this clone is large. This chain uses TRBV2 with TRBJ2-5, with 9 bases aligning to TRBD2. CDR1 is SNHLY, CDR2 FYNNEI, per germline. CDR3 length equals 16 residues. With 4 bases clipped from V and 1 base from J, the junction kept 7 bases outside the gene matches. The CDR3 reads CASSAGSSGTQETQYF. CDR3 nucleotides: TGTGCCAGCAGTGCGGGGTCTAGCGGGACCCAAGAGACCCAGTACTTC.

The CDR3 DNA reads as TGTGCCAGCAAACAAGACACTGAAGCTTTCTTT. Its translation is CASKQDTEAFF. The chain links TRBV27 to TRBJ1-1; no reliable D call. The CDR3 sequence is 11 residues long. With 7 bases removed from V and 3 bases from J, the gap between germline ends came to 6 bases. The germline gives CDR1 MNHEY, CDR2 SMNVEV (reference sequence).

This clone occurred a few times. CDR3 bases: TGTGCCAGCAGCCTCCGGACAGGGGGTAACTATGGCTACACCTTC. This translates into CASSLRTGGNYGYTF. V usage is TRBV11-3 and J usage is TRBJ1-2, with 10 positions matching TRBD1. The CDR3 is made up of 15 amino acids. J was trimmed by 1 base and V by 5 bases; bases with no gene match: 4. Germline CDR1 is SGHNT and CDR2 is YENEEA.